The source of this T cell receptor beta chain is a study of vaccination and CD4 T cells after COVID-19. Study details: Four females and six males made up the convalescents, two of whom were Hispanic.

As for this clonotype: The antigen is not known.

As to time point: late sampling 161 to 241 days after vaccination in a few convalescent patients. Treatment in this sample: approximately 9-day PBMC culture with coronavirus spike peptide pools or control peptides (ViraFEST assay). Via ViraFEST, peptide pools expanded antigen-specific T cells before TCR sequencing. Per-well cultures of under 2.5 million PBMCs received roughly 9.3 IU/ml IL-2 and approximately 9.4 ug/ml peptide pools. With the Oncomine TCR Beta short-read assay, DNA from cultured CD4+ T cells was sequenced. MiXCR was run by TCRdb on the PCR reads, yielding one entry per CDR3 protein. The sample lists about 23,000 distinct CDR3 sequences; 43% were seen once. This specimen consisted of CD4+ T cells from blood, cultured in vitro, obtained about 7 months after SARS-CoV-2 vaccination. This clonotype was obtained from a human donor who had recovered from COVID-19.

The DNA for the CDR3 is TGTGCCAGCAGTCGTTTCGAGATACAGGGACCGTACGAGCAGTACTTC. Translated: CASSRFEIQGPYEQYF. The genes are TRBV28 and TRBJ2-7, with D possibly being TRBD1 (6 bases). The CDR3 spans 16 residues. From germline, CDR1 is MDHEN and CDR2 SYDVKM. Trimming stripped 5 bases from V and 4 bases from J, with 21 bases between.